This paragraph covers one T cell receptor beta chain sequence. What this receptor recognizes is not known. Within one base of it there is no much larger clone, and no base qualities were kept. A distance of 11 bases separates the germline ends of V and J, which lose 0 bases and 1 base respectively. In the germline V gene (reference sequence), CDR1 corresponds to LNHNV and CDR2 to YYDKDF. The CDR3 spans 16 residues, from the cysteine through the phenylalanine. Only the CDR3 DNA is retained, 48 bases long and in frame from the first base. This entry belongs to a study of response to subunit inactivated influenza vaccine (dated by TCRdb to the late 2010s). Context from the whole study: Deep quantitative T cell receptor repertoire profiling was used in the study to track responses to a trivalent subunit inactivated influenza vaccine. The research as a whole found: The authors suggested that each seasonal influenza vaccination may recruit only a limited number of new T cells.

The library was produced with RT-PCR. TCRdb lists the instrument as Illumina HiSeq 2500. TCRdb ran its own pipeline on the public reads, namely fastp trimming at Q25 and MiXCR clone calling, and kept in-frame beta chains. Rows with a matching CDR3 protein are joined into one entry that keeps the most common DNA and genes. A total of roughly 620,000 distinct CDR3 sequences appear in this sample, about 11% of them only once. Of the sample, approximately 9.9% falls within the top ten clones. These data were also filed under a second study, of T cells expressing NK-cell markers. The second publication reports: TCR beta cDNA libraries were made by 5'RACE template switching that added a universal primer site and unique molecular identifiers. TCR beta-chain repertoires were profiled in sorted CD3+CD56+NKG2C+, CD3+CD56+NKG2C- and CD3+CD56-NKG2C+ T-cell subsets from several donors. Of the eight sequenced donors, seven were found to be HCMV-seropositive and one was found to be HCMV-seronegative. In several experiments an anti-gammadeltaTCR antibody was added to restrict sorting to alphabetaTCR-expressing T cells. For several donors, the dominant CD3+CD56+NKG2C+ clonotypes were among the top 10 CD8+ clonotypes and accounted for roughly 1.0-8% of CD8+ T cells. Those dominant clonotypes were again the most abundant among CD3+CD56-NKG2C+ cells in four donors, at roughly 25-60.1%. Whether the expanded NKG2C-expressing T cell clones were specific for HCMV antigens remained unclear. All eight donors whose samples were sequenced were randomly selected healthy volunteers, three of them men and five women. A commercial ELISA kit detecting HCMV-specific IgG in serum was used to determine HCMV serostatus. Ficoll density gradient centrifugation was used to isolate peripheral blood mononuclear cells from blood. For several donors, bulk peripheral blood T-cell repertoires were also sequenced from unsorted PBMC. cDNA synthesis was primed from the TCR beta constant segment and was followed by two successive PCR amplification steps. Illumina HiSeq 2000/2500, MiSeq or NextSeq was used to sequence libraries as 2 x 150 bp reads. MIGEC handled demultiplexing of the reads and grouping by UMI, while MiTCR was used to assemble and quantify clonotypes. To exclude erroneous sequences, any TCR cDNA sequence not supported by at least two reads was discarded. The tcR package was used for downstream repertoire analysis, with clonotypes matched between fractions based on CDR3 nucleotide sequence plus V segment. VDJmatch was used to annotate antigen specificity against VDJdb, with one amino acid substitution in CDR3 allowed.

The V and J genes are TRBV15 and TRBJ2-3; TRBD2 is a weak D gene call, 5 bases matching. Sequences were derived from PBMCs from blood, sampled on the day of vaccination. The sequence derives from a man between 45 and 60 years old who received an inactivated influenza vaccine. Donor details come from another sample of the same person, matched by shared clones. The CDR3 in this case is CATSRDRSSGTDTQYF. DNA sequence: TGTGCCACCAGCAGAGATCGAAGTAGCGGCACAGATACGCAGTATTTT.